This TCR beta chain stems from a study of blood T cells in healthy people across ages (dated by TCRdb to 2013 to 2016). The study in broad terms: In model experiments, template switching captured about one uniquely barcoded TCR beta cDNA molecule for every two T cells. Age-related changes in TCR beta repertoire diversity were measured in the study by deep sequencing normalized with unique cDNA molecular identifiers. Two additional independent replicas of 1 million unique cDNA reads from the same blood draw were analyzed for two donors (one aged 18 to 30 and one aged 80 or older). To avoid experimental bias, donors of different ages were distributed randomly across sequencing lanes. The donors were split into four age groups: young (average 16 years), middle-aged (nearly 40), aged (more than 55) and long-lived (under 85).

Library creation used 5' RACE. Data came from an Illumina HiSeq 2500. A second about 7 to 11 cycle PCR used a sample-barcoded 5' primer and a J-beta primer mix. Each TCR beta cDNA molecule received a unique molecular identifier from a template-switch 5' adaptor carrying 12 random nucleotides. Each sample yielded at least 2.5 million CDR3-containing paired-end reads. First-strand cDNA was synthesized from all RNA with the Mint cDNA synthesis kit, primed by a TRBC-specific oligonucleotide. After uracil-DNA glycosylase treatment, a first 18-cycle PCR used universal primers M1SS and BC2_uni_R on all cDNA. The source study handled its data this way. For normalization, 1 million high-quality reads, each with a distinct molecular identifier, were randomly selected from each sample. Reads sharing molecular identifiers were discarded rather than binned into consensus sequences. MiTCR, set to a Q25 quality threshold and the strictest error-elimination algorithm, was used for CDR3 identification, clonotype clustering and error correction. Lower-bound total TCR beta diversity was estimated with a nonparametric unseen species model using Euler transformation. TCRdb itself trimmed the public reads at Q25 with fastp, ran MiXCR and retained productive beta chains. All rows with the same CDR3 protein become a single entry with the most common DNA and genes. Clone size and V and J calls follow TCRdb, not the original study. The sample table contains just under 900,000 distinct CDR3 sequences; only one count was recorded for 29% of them. The top ten clonotypes cover roughly 17% of the sample.

Inclusive of the bounding cysteine and phenylalanine, the CDR3 is 14 residues long. Only CDR3 DNA is held: 42 bases, read in frame from base 1. V and J are truncated by 3 bases and 4 bases respectively, leaving an intervening sequence of 15 bases. Reading the germline V gene (reference sequence) gives CDR1 DFQATT and CDR2 SNEGSKA. This clonotype appeared many times. What this receptor recognizes is not known. No much larger clone is present one base from it, and per-base qualities are unavailable. Points the paper makes about the study in general: Compared with the aged group, the long-lived group had more naive CD4+ T cells, fewer expanded clones and increased TCR diversity, a pattern suggesting age selection. A strong correlation was found between observed TCR beta diversity and the percentage of naive T cells measured by flow cytometry. Total diversity estimates from one million sequenced T cells were considered lower bounds and underestimates. Observed TCR beta diversity per million T cells fell roughly linearly with age, and a significant reduction was already apparent by age roughly 40. Bulk unsorted PBMC profiling prevented conclusive comparison of naive and antigen-experienced compartments. Because donor CMV infection status was unknown, age-related changes in expanded clonotypes were potentially confounded.

The approximately 39 donors, aged about 6 to 95 years, were systemically healthy Caucasian individuals from Russia. Ten milliliters of peripheral blood were collected from each donor into EDTA-treated Vacutainer tubes. Ficoll-Paque density-gradient centrifugation was used to isolate PBMCs, with at least 6.5 million obtained per sample. Total RNA was extracted from PBMCs with Trizol reagent, with at least 6 micrograms obtained per sample. Naive CD45RAhigh/CD27high T cell percentages were measured by flow cytometry on a PBMC aliquot from every donor. Sequences were obtained from blood. Here the chain combines TRBV20-1 and TRBJ2-5, with a tentative D gene TRBD2 over 7 matching bases. This clonotype originated in a woman older than 75 in good health. CDR3 sequence: CSARGGLLRETQYF. The nucleotides read TGCAGTGCTAGGGGGGGGCTGTTACGAGAGACCCAGTACTTC.